This T cell receptor (beta chain) came from a study of blood T cell repertoires in COVID-19. Germline V gives CDR1 LNHDA, CDR2 SQIVND (reference sequence). The CDR3 is 15 amino acids. Trimming cost V 0 bases and J 0 bases, with 9 bases left between them. This clone was observed once. The authors' processing: Researchers report that nucleated cell counts were estimated from reference gene primer amplification. The method was immunoSEQ multiplex PCR; TCRdb's version includes in-frame clones alone and lacks a portion of them. From that table come the V and J calls and clone size; the DNA was used to work out D and trimming. The sample yields roughly 250,000 clones, 88% seen once.

Sequencing was done on a sample of peripheral blood. This clonotype originated in a woman in her 40s who had recovered from COVID-19. This chain links TRBV19 with TRBJ2-7; the D gene is possibly TRBD2 (5 bases). CDR3 sequence reads: CASSIEAVSSYEQYF. CDR3 DNA: TGTGCCAGTAGTATAGAAGCGGTAAGCTCCTACGAGCAGTACTTC.